Reported below is one TCR beta chain. Its antigen is not known. The CDR3 regions of TCR beta were amplified from RNA transcripts. The HTBI primer set served for first-round RT-PCR of the TCR CDR3. TCRdb called the multiplex PCR reads again in MiXCR, with one record for every CDR3 protein. The sample contains about 500,000 distinct CDR3 sequences, 46% of which appear only once. The data were taken from a study of T cells in Graves' hyperthyroidism and ophthalmopathy. Study results and limitations: Ophthalmopathy was model-predicted a median around seven months pre-onset.

The length of the CDR3 is 17 residues. The germline CDR1 and CDR2 sequences are SGHTA and FQGNSA. The V end was cut by 2 bases, the J end by 4 bases, with 20 bases between. The receptor was derived from an adult woman with Graves' disease, either hyperthyroidism or ophthalmopathy (not recorded which). Sequenced material: peripheral blood or thyroid tissue (not recorded which). The rearrangement joins TRBV7-2 to TRBJ2-5, with unresolved D. CDR3 region: CASSLTPGDLGIETQYF. CDR3 DNA sequence: TGTGCCAGCAGCTTAACCCCGGGCGACCTTGGGATAGAGACCCAGTACTTC.